The 14 T cell receptor beta chains below were found in one sample sequenced in a study of OX40 agonist ivuxolimab in advanced cancers. Profiled with immunoSEQ multiplex PCR; TCRdb holds only in-frame clones, not every one. The sample consists of under 30,000 clones, less than 95% of them appearing once. The material sequenced was CD4+ or CD8+ T cells sorted from blood, taken in a trial of the OX40 agonist ivuxolimab. The receptors were gathered from an adult with an advanced solid tumor such as melanoma, head and neck, liver or kidney cancer.

This chain uses TRBV9 with TRBJ2-1; D is perhaps TRBD2 (5 bases). The V gene's germline CDR1 is SGDLS and CDR2 YYNGEE. This CDR3 is 17 amino acids long. V lost 3 bases and J 0 bases, leaving 16 bases between the germline ends. This chain's CDR3 is CASSGGWRTRSYNEQFF. CDR3 nucleotides: TGTGCCAGCAGCGGCGGGTGGAGGACCCGCTCCTACAATGAGCAGTTCTTC.

J is TRBJ2-3 and V is TRBV27; TRBD2 agrees at 11 bases. The CDR3 is 15 amino acids. V was clipped by 6 bases and J by 4 bases; unmatched bases: 6. Germline CDR1 and CDR2: MNHEY and SMNVEV (reference sequence). CDR3 region: CASRLAGGRADTQYF. CDR3 nucleotides: TGTGCCAGCAGGTTAGCGGGAGGGCGGGCAGATACGCAGTATTTT.

V and J are TRBV5-6 and TRBJ1-3; D uncertain. Germline assignment: CDR1 SGHDT and CDR2 YYEEEE. The CDR3 contains 16 residues. Trimming stripped 1 base from V and 4 bases from J, with 15 bases between. CDR3: CASSLRWQAMGNTIYF. The CDR3 coding sequence is TGTGCCAGCAGCTTGAGGTGGCAAGCCATGGGAAACACCATATATTTT. Full variable domain (missing parts from reference TRBV5-6 and TRBJ1-3): DAGVTQSPTHLIKTRGQQVTLRCSPKSGHDTVSWYQQALGQGPQFIFQYYEEEERQRGNFPDRFSGHQFPNYSSELNVNALLLGDSALYLCASSLRWQAMGNTIYFGEGSWLTVV.

This clone has only one observation. The chain uses TRBV28 and TRBJ1-1; TRBD1 agrees at 11 bases. Germline-derived CDR1 and CDR2 are MDHEN and SYDVKM. Trimming took 2 bases from V and 4 from J; bases not matched to a gene: 6. The CDR3 spans 16 residues. The DNA for the CDR3 is TGTGCCAGCAGTTTAGAGGGGACAGGGGGGTTCACTGAAGCTTTCTTT. Translation: CASSLEGTGGFTEAFF. Looking up the rest from reference TRBV28 and TRBJ1-1 gives the full variable domain: DVKVTQSSRYLVKRTGEKVFLECVQDMDHENMFWYRQDPGLGLRLIYFSYDVKMKEKGDIPEGYSVSREKKERFSLILESASTNQTSMYLCASSLEGTGGFTEAFFGQGTRLTVV.

In DNA, the CDR3 is TGTGCCAGCAGTTCCCGTTTGGGGCGTAATGAAAAACTGTTTTTT. This codes for CASSSRLGRNEKLFF. The chain has TRBV27 and TRBJ1-4; D may be TRBD1 (5 bases). Germline V CDR1 and CDR2: MNHEY, SMNVEV (reference sequence). Deletions cut 4 bases from V and 4 bases from J, with 13 bases between. CDR3 size: 15 residues.

J is TRBJ1-1 and V is TRBV5-8, with D perhaps TRBD1 (5 bases). With 0 bases removed from V and 3 bases from J, the gap between germline ends came to 9 bases. CDR1 is SGHTS and CDR2 is YDEGEE in the germline V gene. CDR3 size: 14 residues. The DNA of the CDR3 is TGTGCCAGCAGCTTGGTTCAGGGAGACACTGAAGCTTTCTTT. Translation gives CASSLVQGDTEAFF. The variable domain in full, with the rest retrieved from reference TRBV5-8 and TRBJ1-1, is EAGVTQSPTHLIKTRGQQATLRCSPISGHTSVYWYQQALGLGLQFLLWYDEGEERNRGNFPPRFSGRQFPNYSSELNVNALELEDSALYLCASSLVQGDTEAFFGQGTRLTVV.

The chain combines TRBV13 with TRBJ2-7, with TRBD1 matching over 7 bases. V gave up 3 bases and J gave up 4 bases; unmatched junction bases: 6. Germline V gives CDR1 PRHDT, CDR2 FYEKMQ (reference sequence). This CDR3 has 14 amino acids. Here the CDR3 reads CASSFRDSQYEQYF. As DNA, the CDR3 is TGTGCCAGCAGCTTCCGGGACAGTCAATACGAGCAGTACTTC.

The rearrangement links TRBV9 to TRBJ2-1; 8 nucleotides line up with TRBD1. The CDR3 sequence is 16 residues long. CDR1 is SGDLS and CDR2 is YYNGEE in the germline V gene. J lost 7 bases, V lost 3 bases, and 12 bases had no gene match. The CDR3 DNA reads TGTGCCAGCAGCGAAGACAGGGGCATATTTAGGAATGAGCAGTTCTTC. This encodes CASSEDRGIFRNEQFF.

This rearrangement joins TRBV7-9 to TRBJ2-7, with D possibly being TRBD1 or TRBD2 (6 bases each). Germline values: CDR1 SEHNR, CDR2 FQNEAQ (reference sequence). This CDR3 is built from 14 residues. Trimming shortened V by 5 bases and J by 0 bases, and 11 bases separated the two germline ends. The CDR3 sequence is CASSKEGGSYEQYF. The CDR3 DNA is TGTGCCAGCAGCAAAGAGGGGGGCTCCTACGAGCAGTACTTC. Full variable domain (outside the CDR3, taken from reference TRBV7-9 and TRBJ2-7): DTGVSQNPRHKITKRGQNVTFRCDPISEHNRLYWYRQTLGQGPEFLTYFQNEAQLEKSRLLSDRFSAERPKGSFSTLEIQRTEQGDSAMYLCASSKEGGSYEQYFGPGTRLTVT.

The CDR3 nucleotides are TGCGCCGGTCGGCCGACTAGCGGGAGCAACGAGCAGTACTTC. This encodes CAGRPTSGSNEQYF. The V call is TRBV5-1, the J call TRBJ2-7; 12 bases agree with TRBD2. V lost 10 bases to trimming and J lost 5 bases; unmatched junction nucleotides: 10. This CDR3 is 14 amino acids long. CDR1 SGHRS and CDR2 YFSETQ come from the germline V gene.

The CDR3 nucleotides are TGTGCCAGCAGTTATTCCGGGACAGTCTACGAGCAGTACTTC. Its protein is CASSYSGTVYEQYF. The chain links TRBV6-6 to TRBJ2-7; 7 bases map to TRBD1. The CDR3 runs 14 residues. The V gene's germline CDR1 is MNHNY and CDR2 SVGAGI (reference sequence). V shed 3 bases, J shed 3 bases, and the junction held 5 bases outside the gene matches.

The chain combines TRBV25-1 with TRBJ2-6; a possible D gene is TRBD1 (5 bases). The V gene's germline CDR1 is MGHDK and CDR2 SYGVNS. The CDR3 sequence is 16 residues long. V lost 6 bases to trimming and J lost 4 bases, with 16 bases between them. CDR3 in amino acids: CASSLQDPSGANVLTF. In nucleotides, the CDR3 is TGTGCCAGCAGCTTACAGGACCCCTCAGGGGCCAACGTCCTGACTTTC.

In this sample, this clone turned up a few times. The same CDR3 can be traced to other DNA sequences in this sample. The genes are TRBV13 and TRBJ2-2; a possible D gene is TRBD2 (6 bases). Germline V gene data show CDR1 as PRHDT and CDR2 as FYEKMQ (reference sequence). CDR3 size: 16 residues. Trimming cost V 1 base and J 0 bases, with 9 bases left between them. The CDR3 spells CASSLEGGPNTGELFF. CDR3 sequence (DNA): TGTGCCAGCAGCTTAGAGGGAGGTCCGAACACCGGGGAGCTGTTTTTT. Looking up the rest from reference TRBV13 and TRBJ2-2 gives the full variable domain: AAGVIQSPRHLIKEKRETATLKCYPIPRHDTVYWYQQGPGQDPQFLISFYEKMQSDKGSIPDRFSAQQFSDYHSELNMSSLELGDSALYFCASSLEGGPNTGELFFGEGSRLTVL.

This rearrangement joins TRBV10-2 to TRBJ2-2; TRBD1 agrees at 8 bases. V lost 8 bases and J lost 6; bases outside the gene matches: 5. The germline V gene encodes CDR1 WSHSY and CDR2 SAAADI. The CDR3 is made up of 13 amino acids. The CDR3 DNA sequence: TGCGCCAGCGAACAGGGGGTCCCCGGGGAGCTGTTTTTT. Encoded protein: CASEQGVPGELFF.